This is a list of T cell receptor beta chains from one sample in a study of blood T cell repertoires in COVID-19. The protocol was immunoSEQ multiplex PCR, while the TCRdb copy is restricted to in-frame clones and leaves out a portion. The table records approximately 270,000 clones, roughly 88% of them present only once. The specimen sequenced was peripheral blood. The source of these receptors is a human donor with COVID-19, enrolled during active disease. The donor label of this sample is uncertain. CDR3s include the opening cysteine and the closing phenylalanine or tryptophan.

j_call | v_call | cdr3_aa
TRBJ2-3 | TRBV6-2/TRBV6-3 | CASSRGDTQYF
TRBJ2-5 | TRBV5-1 | CASNYGSSGEETQYF
TRBJ2-5 | TRBV7-8 | CASSLRVTSGRGETQYF
TRBJ2-1 | TRBV28 | CASSLDDRVLFF
TRBJ1-1 | TRBV5-6 | CASSLSQNTEAFF
TRBJ2-1 | TRBV5-1 | CASSLGQGPFF
TRBJ2-1 | TRBV7-9 | CASSLPPGQSSYNEQFF
TRBJ1-1 | TRBV6-5 | CASKQEMNTEAFF
TRBJ2-7 | TRBV7-9 | CASSKSGDIYEQYF
TRBJ1-1 | TRBV28 | CASSPPQGMNTEAFF
TRBJ1-4 | TRBV6-5 | CASRQGEKLFF
TRBJ1-2 | TRBV7-8 | CASSLAGTALGGYTF
TRBJ2-5 | TRBV7-6 | CASSLQEAAETQYF
TRBJ1-2 | TRBV7-3 | CASSQTGNYGYTF
TRBJ2-1 | TRBV2 | CASSDWGQRNNEQFF
TRBJ2-7 | TRBV29-1 | CSAQGSGGAQYF
TRBJ2-5 | TRBV28 | CASSSLAQETQYF
TRBJ2-3 | TRBV5-6 | CASSLDVVRTDTQYF
TRBJ1-1 | TRBV7-6 | CASSTVQGEDTEAFF
TRBJ1-4 | TRBV18 | CASSDGTIWEKLFF
TRBJ1-2 | TRBV10-3 | CASSPRDRGTNYGYTF
TRBJ1-4 | TRBV29-1 | CSVEVGNVNEKLFF
TRBJ1-2 | TRBV5-1 | CASSYRQGRFGYTF
TRBJ1-5 | TRBV12-3/TRBV12-4 | CASSFKEDQPQHF
TRBJ2-2 | TRBV15 | CATSRDRRGLGPGELFF
TRBJ1-2 | TRBV28 | CASSRIRDRASYGYTF
TRBJ1-5 | TRBV7-8 | CASSLQTGYNQPQHF
TRBJ1-5 | TRBV2 | CASSEQQVNQPQHF
TRBJ2-7 | TRBV29-1 | CSVGAYEQYF
TRBJ2-3 | TRBV30 | CAWSKRGTDTQYF
TRBJ2-7 | TRBV7-3 | CASSGQLSYEQYF
TRBJ1-6 | TRBV28 | CASSLEVLSEFSPLHF
TRBJ1-3 | TRBV7-9 | CASSLLSFSGNTIYF
TRBJ2-3 | TRBV6-5 | CASSYSRQGGDTQYF
TRBJ2-3 | TRBV5-1 | CASSLKREVADTQYF
TRBJ2-5 | TRBV11-3 | CASSLGGQGAQETQYF
TRBJ2-1 | TRBV3-1/TRBV3-2 | CASSRELTRNEQFF
TRBJ2-2 | TRBV3-1/TRBV3-2 | CASSPLAGGDGELFF
TRBJ1-1 | TRBV7-2 | CASTLLGTGATEAFF
TRBJ1-2 | TRBV28 | CASSSQGGAYGYTF
TRBJ2-7 | TRBV4-3 | CASSLSPGTVYEQYF
TRBJ1-2 | TRBV27 | CASGRQGKSYGYTF
TRBJ2-7 | TRBV5-5 | CASRPGQDFYEQYF
TRBJ2-3 | TRBV7-3 | CASSLQSRGFDTQYF
TRBJ2-6 | TRBV29-1 | CGVRDTYSGANVLTF
TRBJ2-4 | TRBV27 | CASSSLERAHSGNIQYF
TRBJ2-7 | TRBV5-4 | CASSSLAGRYEQYF
TRBJ1-6 | TRBV20-1 | CSASIKSNSPLHF
TRBJ2-7 | TRBV11-3 | CASSLEAAYEQYF
TRBJ2-7 | TRBV7-2 | CASSRPMVAGHDEQYF
TRBJ1-5 | TRBV19 | CATAVGPRGQDQPQHF
TRBJ1-1 | TRBV28 | CASSFDREATEAFF
TRBJ2-7 | TRBV5-1 | CASSFGSESSYEQYF
TRBJ1-1 | TRBV15 | CATSTGTGGVNTEAFF
TRBJ1-5 | TRBV30 | CAWSAGQGQPQHF
TRBJ1-2 | TRBV20-1 | CSASWDTYGYTF
TRBJ2-7 | TRBV24-1 | CATSARAGSSYEQYF
TRBJ1-2 | TRBV4-3 | CASSHWTDYGYTF
TRBJ2-1 | TRBV5-1 | CASSLELGGSKFF